This T cell receptor (beta chain) was recorded in a study of response to subunit inactivated influenza vaccine (dated by TCRdb to 2017 to 2018). With respect to the entire study: To follow how T cells responded to a trivalent subunit inactivated influenza vaccine, the researchers relied on deep quantitative profiling of the T cell receptor repertoire. Beyond this particular receptor, the publication reports: The authors proposed that each seasonal influenza vaccination may bring in only a limited number of new T cells.

The library was generated by RT-PCR. For sequencing, an Illumina HiSeq 2500 was employed. TCRdb's own reprocessing of the public reads used fastp at Q25 and MiXCR and kept productive beta chains. Each entry merges the rows of one CDR3 protein and shows their most common DNA and genes. Here the sample has 610,000 or so distinct CDR3 sequences; 13% to 15% occur a single time. Around 10% of the sample goes to the ten largest clones. From cysteine to phenylalanine, the CDR3 is 15 amino acids long. Only the CDR3 DNA is retained, 45 bases long and in frame from the first base. CDR1 is given as SGHVS and CDR2 as FNYEAQ, both from the germline V gene. On this clonotype: What this receptor recognizes is not known. At one end the junction does not follow the germline gene, possibly because of a read error.

The sequence links TRBV7-6 to TRBJ2-5, with the D gene uncertain. The material was PBMCs from blood, obtained roughly 13 days after vaccination. This TCR derives from a man between 50 and 59 years old who received an inactivated influenza vaccine. Donor details come from another sample of the same person, matched by shared clones. CDR3 loop: CASSAQAGNQETQYF. The DNA sequence is as follows: TGTGCCAGCAGCGCCCAAGCTGGGAACCAAGAGACCCAGTACTTT.